This TCR beta chain originates from a study of cytomegalovirus exposure and HLA in healthy donors (dated by TCRdb to the late 2010s). At the level of the whole study: According to an earlier analysis of 587 of the donors, 200 million or so T cells yielded approximately 120 million unique TCR beta sequences and 276 Gb of sequence data. Approximately 300 gigabases of sequencing data and tens of millions of unique TCR sequences made up an early release that covered approximately 620 HLA-typed donors. Among the roughly 400 genotyped donors, around 81% belonged to the genetic ancestry cluster associated with self-reported Caucasian donors. The study was designed to test whether signatures of past pathogen exposure could be identified by cataloging public T cell receptors. Using immunosequencing, the study profiled T cell repertoires from fewer than 700 subjects and related those repertoires to cytomegalovirus serostatus. Along with the approximately 670-subject first cohort, a separate validation cohort of over a hundred different subjects was used. To predict cytomegalovirus infection status, the study combined high-throughput TCR immunosequencing, statistical association of individual TCRs with disease status, and machine learning. A later analysis re-analyzed previously published TCR beta repertoires from approximately 700 donors and added high-resolution HLA genotyping to study TCR occurrence patterns. In the later analysis, no new phenotypic data were used to find candidate immune exposures; instead, reliance was placed on TCR beta sequences and their occurrence across donors. An earlier analysis of 587 of the donors applied high-throughput TCR beta sequencing to assess whether each TCR beta V gene segment acted as functional or pseudogenic. Donor age, sex, ethnicity and CMV serostatus were compiled alongside the repertoire data. A later genetic analysis used genome-wide SNP genotypes for about 65% of the 666 donors, treating that subset as a discovery cohort. Every discovery cohort repertoire had been produced on one sequencing platform. Both class I and class II loci were covered by HLA typing, at four-digit resolution. The number of donors typed differed by locus, with 629-630 for A, B, C, DRB1 and DQB1, roughly 550 for DQA1, nearly 610 for DPA1, and 400 to 490 for DPB1. About five DR-DQ haplotypes were treated as single units for association and clustering because of strong linkage in the cohort. Across some 400 genotyped donors of the cohort, an average of roughly 230,000 unique TCR beta nucleotide sequences per donor were sequenced, and roughly a sixth of those sequences were non-productive.

The CDR3 starts with the cysteine, ends with the phenylalanine, and has 18 residues. Only the CDR3 portion is preserved as DNA: 54 bases, with reading frame beginning at the first base. V was cut back by 4 bases and J by 2 bases, leaving a gap of 18 bases between them. From the germline V gene (reference sequence), CDR1 is LNHDA and CDR2 is SQIVND. The table lists this clone with a count of one. Its antigen has not been determined. No clone much larger than this one lies a single base away; base qualities are absent. Libraries were made using the immunoSEQ multiplex PCR assay. For the multiplex PCR, a mixture combining 60 forward primers for TCR Vbeta segments and 13 reverse primers for TCR Jbeta segments was used. The CDR3 region of rearranged TCR beta genes was amplified from genomic DNA by a multiplex PCR assay. On the Illumina HiSeq System, the amplified TCR beta libraries were sequenced as 87-base-pair reads. Per the source publication's procedure: A later analysis counted tens of millions of unique TCR beta chains across the 700 or so repertoires, and 10 million to 11 million of these chains were shared by at least two donors. A nearest-neighbor algorithm error-corrected the raw reads and collapsed the reads into unique sequences, merging closely related sequences to remove PCR and sequencing errors. V, D and J gene segments were assigned by aligning CDR3 sequences to IMGT reference sequences. For a sequence to be retained, a match of at least six nucleotides to both a V gene segment and a J gene segment was required. A rearrangement was called productive if the CDR3 had no stop codons and remained in frame with V and J, and every other rearrangement was called non-productive. CDR3 was defined according to IMGT convention as the region running from the second conserved V-encoded cysteine to the conserved J-encoded phenylalanine. In an earlier analysis of 587 of the donors, sequences lacking an unambiguous match to a single V gene segment were excluded. An earlier analysis of several hundred of the donors called V segments functional above 56.7% productive rearrangements and segregating when the between-donor standard deviation exceeded 5%. To diagnose cytomegalovirus status from the catalog of TCR beta chain sequences, a statistical classification framework was built. A later analysis assigned V and J genes by comparing TCR nucleotide sequences with IMGT/GENE-DB human TR gene sequences. In a later analysis, CDR3 sequences and most-parsimonious VDJ recombination scenarios were assigned using the TCRdist pipeline. In a later analysis, every TCR beta chain was defined by the combination of its CDR3 amino acid sequence and its V-gene family, and reads without a unique V-gene family were dropped. As a way to deal with suspected cross-contamination and a sequencing artifact, a later analysis dropped nearly 600 nucleotide sequences that were highly shared and had low generation probability. In a later analysis, a clonal expansion index for each public chain was calculated from normalized within-repertoire ranks of inferred template counts. In a later analysis, generation probabilities were computed with a VDJ recombination model fitted to out-of-frame rearrangements, and the resulting probabilities were checked against IGoR. In a later analysis, hypergeometric tests were used to score TCR-TCR, TCR-HLA and TCR-CMV co-occurrence, with a repertoire-size bias correction applied to TCR pairs. False discovery rates were estimated in a later analysis by permuting HLA or CMV assignments 20 times. In a later analysis, co-occurring TCRs were grouped with DBSCAN, and TCRdist sequence similarity was added when clustering was performed within HLA-allele-positive subsets. For co-occurrence clustering, repertoires with fewer than 30,000 or more than 120,000 public chains were excluded, along with roughly 5 repertoires with anomalous nucleotide sharing. TCRdb holds this immuneACCESS table with in-frame rearrangements only. Some clones are missing; in checked studies, unresolved V genes explain under half, and the rest has no known cause. V and J calls and clone size are those listed in that table; D and trimming were worked out from the DNA. Within this sample are 65,000 to 100,000 clones, with over 60% of them counted one time only. The leading ten clones occupy 3% of the sample.

The cohort comprised some 700 healthy bone marrow donors. At the time of sampling, all cohort members were nominally healthy, though unrecorded immune exposures were likely present. The donor tested CMV seronegative, placing the donor among the 300 to 450 seronegative members of the cohort. Every donor gave a peripheral blood sample, and the peripheral blood mononuclear cells from that sample were used for TCR beta sequencing. Genomic DNA extraction from the blood cell samples was performed with the Qiagen DNeasy Blood Extraction Kit. Overall study results and their limits: A group of highly shared sequence variants was considered likely to be a technical artifact of the sequencing pipeline. Several of the top co-occurrence clusters appeared to be linked to parvovirus B19, influenza, CMV and Epstein-Barr virus, according to a later analysis. According to a later analysis, TCR association rates differed among HLA loci, with DRB1 alleles showing the most associated TCRs and HLA-C alleles showing the fewest. When HLA alleles, especially DR and DQ, strongly co-occurred, TCR associations were difficult to assign to individual alleles. Because some donors lacked HLA typing at each locus, the association tests relied only on the typed subset. In a later genetic analysis, a missense DCLRE1C variant was associated with V-gene and J-gene trimming of TCR beta chains, and the association was replicated in an independent cohort. The presence/absence analyses assumed that sequencing depth was roughly uniform across donors, and that assumption may not be true. In a later analysis, HLA-associated TCR beta chains were found to be more clonally expanded and to have lower generation probabilities than equally common non-associated chains. Because counts were too low, 15 to 20 rarely observed V segments, including chromosome 9 orphons, were left out of the earlier analysis of 587 of the donors. The cohort was sequenced for TCR beta chains only, and without alpha or paired-chain data the features that could be detected were limited. Most CMV-associated TCR beta chains appeared to be HLA-restricted in a later analysis, and the HLA associations seemed to be driven largely by CMV exposure. The authors suggested that the approach could potentially be extended to other disease states and immunological phenotypes. Some IMGT-functional V segments, including TRBV6-2 and TRBV6-3, could not be distinguished by the 87-base-pair reads and were therefore excluded. Cytomegalovirus status was reported to be diagnosed by the classifier with high specificity and sensitivity in both the original and validation cohorts. At a false discovery rate of 0.05, a later analysis linked some 18,000 TCR beta sequences to specific HLA alleles. Correlated functional status among segregating V segments might be attributable to linkage disequilibrium, but an unknown experimental factor could not be ruled out. Across donors, most TCR sequences were observed very rarely, whereas some public TCRs were present in many individuals. A further reported finding was that TCR beta sequences accurately predicted the HLA-A and HLA-B alleles for most subjects in the first cohort. In vitro tests confirmed that three of the cytomegalovirus-associated TCR beta chains recognize cytomegalovirus antigens. For the cohort, immune exposure information was limited to CMV serostatus. According to a later genetic analysis, donors in an Asian-associated ancestry cluster had fewer N-insertions in productive TCRs than the roughly 700-donor mean. In an earlier analysis of roughly 560 of the donors, most TCR beta V segments were observed in productive rearrangements about 87% or about 30% of the time, broadly matching IMGT annotations. In the study, approximately 160 TCR beta chains were listed as associated with cytomegalovirus.

The chain is assembled from TRBV19 and TRBJ1-6, with the identity of the D gene unclear. The specimen was PBMCs. This sequence originates from a man in his forties or fifties in good health and CMV-seronegative. The CDR3 loop reads CASSSSDSARTYNSPLHF. The DNA is TGTGCCAGTAGTAGTTCCGACTCCGCCCGAACCTATAATTCACCCCTCCACTTT.